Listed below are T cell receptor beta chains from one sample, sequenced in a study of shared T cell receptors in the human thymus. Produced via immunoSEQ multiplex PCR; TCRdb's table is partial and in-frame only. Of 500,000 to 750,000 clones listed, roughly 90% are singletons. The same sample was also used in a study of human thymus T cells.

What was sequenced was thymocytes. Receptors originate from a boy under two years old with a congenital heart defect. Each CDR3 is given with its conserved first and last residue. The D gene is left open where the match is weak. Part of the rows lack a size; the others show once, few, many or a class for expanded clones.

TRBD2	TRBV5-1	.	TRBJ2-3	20	CASSLYGETSGLSSTDTQYF	TGCGCCAGCAGCTTGTACGGGGAGACTAGCGGCCTCTCTAGCACAGATACGCAGTATTTT
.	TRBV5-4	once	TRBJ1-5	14	CASSLDRLYQPQHF	TGTGCCAGCAGCTTGGACAGGTTATATCAGCCCCAGCATTTT
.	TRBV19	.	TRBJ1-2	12	CASRGVRDGYTF	TGTGCGAGTAGGGGAGTTCGGGATGGCTACACCTTC
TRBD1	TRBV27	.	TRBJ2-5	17	CASSCGPDRGHLETQYF	TGTGCCAGCAGCTGCGGTCCGGACAGGGGGCATTTGGAGACCCAGTACTTC
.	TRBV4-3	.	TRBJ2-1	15	CASSQSRRPYNEQFF	TGCGCCAGCAGCCAATCCCGGAGGCCCTACAATGAGCAGTTCTTC
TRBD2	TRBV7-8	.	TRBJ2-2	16	CASSARGLAGTGELFF	TGTGCCAGCAGCGCCAGGGGACTAGCGGGCACCGGGGAGCTGTTTTTT
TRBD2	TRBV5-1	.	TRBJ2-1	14	CASSLLAGGNEQFF	TGCGCCAGCAGCTTACTAGCGGGAGGTAATGAGCAGTTCTTC
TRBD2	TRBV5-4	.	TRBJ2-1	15	CASSPWGLAQNEQFF	TGTGCCAGCAGCCCCTGGGGACTAGCGCAAAATGAGCAGTTCTTC
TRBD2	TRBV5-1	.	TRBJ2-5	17	CASSPGVAGELGETQYF	TGCGCCAGCAGCCCGGGGGTAGCGGGAGAACTAGGGGAGACCCAGTACTTC
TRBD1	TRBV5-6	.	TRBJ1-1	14	CASSCGQGSKEAFF	TGTGCCAGCAGCTGCGGACAGGGCAGTAAGGAAGCTTTCTTT